The rows below give T cell receptor beta chains drawn from one sample of a study of CD8 T cells in ankylosing spondylitis. TCRdb re-called the 5' RACE reads through MiXCR, storing one row per CDR3 protein. Of around 330,000 distinct CDR3 sequences listed, roughly 11% are singletons. The sequencing input was blood, either unsorted or a sorted T cell fraction (not recorded which). The receptors were gathered from a female donor with ankylosing spondylitis or in good health (not recorded which). Both conserved end residues are part of each CDR3. The order of the fields is CDR3 protein, CDR3 DNA, clone size, V gene, D gene, J gene. The D gene is left open where the match is weak. Only some rows state a clone size, as once, few, many or a class for expanded clones.

CDR3aa: CASSSEHEQYF; CDR3nt: TGTGCCAGCAGCTCAGAACACGAGCAGTACTTC; abundance: few; v_gene: TRBV7-8; d_gene: -; j_gene: TRBJ2-7
CDR3aa: CASSSYLRSRTSTDTQYF; CDR3nt: TGTGCCAGCAGTTCCTACCTCCGTAGCCGAACTTCCACAGATACGCAGTATTTT; abundance: many; v_gene: TRBV6-2/TRBV6-3; d_gene: -; j_gene: TRBJ2-3
CDR3aa: CAISDASGTGSYNEQFF; CDR3nt: TGTGCCATCAGTGACGCCTCCGGGACAGGGAGCTACAATGAGCAGTTCTTC; abundance: many; v_gene: TRBV10-3; d_gene: TRBD1; j_gene: TRBJ2-1
CDR3aa: CASSRSQGTSGNTIYF; CDR3nt: TGTGCCAGCAGCCGTTCTCAGGGAACCTCTGGAAACACCATATATTTT; abundance: many; v_gene: TRBV12-3/TRBV12-4; d_gene: -; j_gene: TRBJ1-3
CDR3aa: CATSRDKRLTGRLAYEQYF; CDR3nt: TGTGCCACCAGCAGAGATAAGAGACTCACTGGTCGTTTAGCGTACGAGCAGTACTTC; abundance: many; v_gene: TRBV15; d_gene: -; j_gene: TRBJ2-7
CDR3aa: CATSTGGSRSQPQHF; CDR3nt: TGTGCCACCAGCACCGGTGGGTCCCGATCTCAGCCCCAGCATTTT; abundance: few; v_gene: TRBV15; d_gene: -; j_gene: TRBJ1-5
CDR3aa: CASKYRGNTGELFF; CDR3nt: TGCGCCAGCAAGTATCGGGGGAACACCGGGGAGCTGTTTTTT; abundance: many; v_gene: TRBV5-1; d_gene: -; j_gene: TRBJ2-2
CDR3aa: CASSASWSYNEQFF; CDR3nt: TGTGCCAGCAGCGCGAGTTGGTCCTACAATGAGCAGTTCTTC; abundance: few; v_gene: TRBV9; d_gene: -; j_gene: TRBJ2-1
CDR3aa: CASSPGTGRDTEAFF; CDR3nt: TGCGCCAGCAGCCCCGGGACAGGCCGAGACACTGAAGCTTTCTTT; abundance: many; v_gene: TRBV5-1; d_gene: TRBD1; j_gene: TRBJ1-1
CDR3aa: CASGRGLENSPLHF; CDR3nt: TGTGCCAGTGGGAGGGGGCTTGAGAATTCACCCCTCCACTTT; abundance: many; v_gene: TRBV27; d_gene: TRBD1; j_gene: TRBJ1-6
CDR3aa: CASRTQGYQETQYF; CDR3nt: TGCGCCAGCAGAACCCAGGGGTACCAAGAGACCCAGTACTTC; abundance: few; v_gene: TRBV5-1; d_gene: -; j_gene: TRBJ2-5
CDR3aa: CASSLEDNSPLHF; CDR3nt: TGTGCCAGCAGCTTAGAAGATAATTCACCCCTCCACTTT; abundance: -; v_gene: TRBV11-3; d_gene: -; j_gene: TRBJ1-6
CDR3aa: CAWSGQGRNYGYTF; CDR3nt: TGTGCCTGGAGTGGACAGGGCCGAAACTATGGCTACACCTTC; abundance: many; v_gene: TRBV30; d_gene: TRBD1; j_gene: TRBJ1-2
CDR3aa: CASSQNRDRAEAFF; CDR3nt: TGTGCCAGCAGCCAAAACAGGGATAGGGCTGAAGCTTTCTTT; abundance: -; v_gene: TRBV7-9; d_gene: -; j_gene: TRBJ1-1
CDR3aa: CASTRTSGIPGTGELFF; CDR3nt: TGTGCCAGCACCCGGACTAGCGGCATCCCGGGGACCGGGGAGCTGTTTTTT; abundance: -; v_gene: TRBV12-3/TRBV12-4; d_gene: TRBD2; j_gene: TRBJ2-2
CDR3aa: CASSGPAGRYTQYF; CDR3nt: TGTGCCAGCAGCGGTCCCGCGGGGCGCTATACGCAGTATTTT; abundance: -; v_gene: TRBV9; d_gene: -; j_gene: TRBJ2-3
CDR3aa: CASSLGPVGSGTDTQYF; CDR3nt: TGCGCCAGCAGCCTGGGGCCCGTGGGTTCAGGCACAGATACGCAGTATTTT; abundance: many; v_gene: TRBV5-1; d_gene: -; j_gene: TRBJ2-3
CDR3aa: CAPRWGQGYTF; CDR3nt: TGTGCGCCCCGATGGGGGCAAGGCTACACCTTC; abundance: many; v_gene: TRBV12-3/TRBV12-4; d_gene: -; j_gene: TRBJ1-2
CDR3aa: CASGRGTNSPLHF; CDR3nt: TGCGCCAGCGGTAGGGGCACAAATTCACCCCTCCACTTT; abundance: few; v_gene: TRBV5-1; d_gene: -; j_gene: TRBJ1-6
CDR3aa: CASSSQSPGSGGYTF; CDR3nt: TGCGCCAGCAGCTCTCAGTCACCGGGGTCGGGAGGCTACACCTTC; abundance: many; v_gene: TRBV5-1; d_gene: -; j_gene: TRBJ1-2
CDR3aa: CASSLDRAGDQPQHF; CDR3nt: TGTGCCAGCAGCCTCGACAGGGCCGGGGATCAGCCCCAGCATTTT; abundance: -; v_gene: TRBV6-1; d_gene: TRBD1; j_gene: TRBJ1-5
CDR3aa: CASSSLAITYNEQFF; CDR3nt: TGTGCCAGCAGTTCGCTAGCGATCACCTACAATGAGCAGTTCTTC; abundance: -; v_gene: TRBV6-5; d_gene: -; j_gene: TRBJ2-1
CDR3aa: CSARDNQAIVTQYF; CDR3nt: TGCAGTGCTAGAGATAACCAGGCCATAGTTACCCAGTACTTC; abundance: many; v_gene: TRBV20-1; d_gene: -; j_gene: TRBJ2-5
CDR3aa: CASSLAQGGRQPQHF; CDR3nt: TGTGCCAGCAGTTTAGCACAGGGAGGCCGACAGCCCCAGCATTTT; abundance: -; v_gene: TRBV12-3/TRBV12-4; d_gene: -; j_gene: TRBJ1-5
CDR3aa: CASSPAGAFGYGYTF; CDR3nt: TGTGCCAGCTCACCAGCGGGGGCATTCGGCTATGGCTACACCTTC; abundance: -; v_gene: TRBV18; d_gene: -; j_gene: TRBJ1-2
CDR3aa: CSARDRAARTEAFF; CDR3nt: TGCAGTGCTAGAGATAGGGCAGCTAGGACTGAAGCTTTCTTT; abundance: many; v_gene: TRBV20-1; d_gene: -; j_gene: TRBJ1-1
CDR3aa: CSARGDGEAFF; CDR3nt: TGCAGTGCTAGAGGGGACGGTGAAGCTTTCTTT; abundance: many; v_gene: TRBV20-1; d_gene: -; j_gene: TRBJ1-1
CDR3aa: CASSGASGSSYNEQFF; CDR3nt: TGTGCCAGCAGCGGCGCTAGCGGAAGCTCCTACAATGAGCAGTTCTTC; abundance: few; v_gene: TRBV9; d_gene: TRBD2; j_gene: TRBJ2-1
CDR3aa: CASSWRQGGTEAFF; CDR3nt: TGCGCCAGCAGCTGGAGACAGGGGGGCACTGAAGCTTTCTTT; abundance: many; v_gene: TRBV5-1; d_gene: TRBD1; j_gene: TRBJ1-1
CDR3aa: CASSYTPGQGVGEQYF; CDR3nt: TGTGCCAGCAGTTACACTCCGGGACAGGGGGTTGGGGAGCAGTACTTC; abundance: many; v_gene: TRBV6-5; d_gene: TRBD1; j_gene: TRBJ2-7
CDR3aa: CASSLNGGAADTQYF; CDR3nt: TGCGCCAGCAGCTTGAACGGGGGGGCCGCAGATACGCAGTATTTT; abundance: many; v_gene: TRBV5-1; d_gene: TRBD2; j_gene: TRBJ2-3
CDR3aa: CASSQGTGGGSYEQYF; CDR3nt: TGCGCCAGCAGCCAAGGGACAGGGGGCGGCTCCTACGAGCAGTACTTC; abundance: -; v_gene: TRBV4-3; d_gene: TRBD1; j_gene: TRBJ2-7
CDR3aa: CASSFRTSGGPSTDTQYF; CDR3nt: TGCGCCAGCAGCTTTAGGACTAGCGGGGGTCCTAGCACAGATACGCAGTATTTT; abundance: many; v_gene: TRBV5-1; d_gene: TRBD2; j_gene: TRBJ2-3
CDR3aa: CSARGGQGGYEQYF; CDR3nt: TGCAGTGCTAGAGGCGGGCAGGGGGGGTACGAGCAGTACTTC; abundance: many; v_gene: TRBV20-1; d_gene: -; j_gene: TRBJ2-7
CDR3aa: CASSLTGIEQFF; CDR3nt: TGTGCCAGCAGTTTAACCGGGATTGAGCAGTTCTTC; abundance: many; v_gene: TRBV27; d_gene: -; j_gene: TRBJ2-1
CDR3aa: CASQPQGGTDTQYF; CDR3nt: TGCGCCAGCCAACCTCAAGGAGGCACAGATACGCAGTATTTT; abundance: -; v_gene: TRBV5-1; d_gene: -; j_gene: TRBJ2-3
CDR3aa: CASSLNRREVYF; CDR3nt: TGTGCCAGCAGCCTCAATCGACGGGAGGTGTACTTC; abundance: few; v_gene: TRBV27; d_gene: TRBD2; j_gene: TRBJ2-7
CDR3aa: CASSLDTSLSETQYF; CDR3nt: TGCGCCAGCAGCTTGGATACCAGCCTGAGCGAGACCCAGTACTTC; abundance: few; v_gene: TRBV5-1; d_gene: -; j_gene: TRBJ2-5
CDR3aa: CASSQEKGGTELFF; CDR3nt: TGCGCCAGCAGCCAAGAGAAGGGCGGGACGGAGCTGTTTTTT; abundance: many; v_gene: TRBV4-3; d_gene: -; j_gene: TRBJ2-2
CDR3aa: CASSPLSGADTQYF; CDR3nt: TGTGCCAGCAGCCCTTTATCCGGGGCAGATACGCAGTATTTT; abundance: many; v_gene: TRBV7-9; d_gene: -; j_gene: TRBJ2-3
CDR3aa: CASSSRQGVNEQYF; CDR3nt: TGTGCCAGCAGTTCCAGACAGGGAGTTAACGAGCAGTACTTC; abundance: many; v_gene: TRBV27; d_gene: TRBD1; j_gene: TRBJ2-7
CDR3aa: CASSWIQGAQTTEAFF; CDR3nt: TGCGCCAGCAGCTGGATACAGGGGGCCCAGACCACTGAAGCTTTCTTT; abundance: few; v_gene: TRBV5-1; d_gene: TRBD1; j_gene: TRBJ1-1
CDR3aa: CASTPVSGGANEQFF; CDR3nt: TGCGCCAGCACCCCGGTTAGCGGGGGGGCCAATGAGCAGTTCTTC; abundance: many; v_gene: TRBV5-1; d_gene: TRBD2; j_gene: TRBJ2-1
CDR3aa: CSARRGRDTEAFF; CDR3nt: TGCAGTGCTAGACGTGGGAGGGACACTGAAGCTTTCTTT; abundance: many; v_gene: TRBV20-1; d_gene: -; j_gene: TRBJ1-1
CDR3aa: CASNHPGNTEAFF; CDR3nt: TGTGCCAGCAACCACCCCGGGAACACTGAAGCTTTCTTT; abundance: many; v_gene: TRBV19; d_gene: -; j_gene: TRBJ1-1
CDR3aa: CASSTNRGGTGELFF; CDR3nt: TGCGCCAGCAGCACCAACAGGGGCGGCACCGGGGAGCTGTTTTTT; abundance: -; v_gene: TRBV5-1; d_gene: TRBD1; j_gene: TRBJ2-2
CDR3aa: CASSSGQINEKLFF; CDR3nt: TGTGCCAGCAGTTCGGGACAGATTAATGAAAAACTGTTTTTT; abundance: many; v_gene: TRBV7-2; d_gene: TRBD1; j_gene: TRBJ1-4
CDR3aa: CSASQPEGRGPGNTIYF; CDR3nt: TGCAGTGCTAGCCAGCCTGAGGGCAGGGGGCCTGGAAACACCATATATTTT; abundance: -; v_gene: TRBV20-1; d_gene: TRBD1; j_gene: TRBJ1-3
CDR3aa: CAISIGVAGANEQFF; CDR3nt: TGTGCCATCAGTATTGGGGTAGCGGGAGCGAATGAGCAGTTCTTC; abundance: many; v_gene: TRBV10-3; d_gene: TRBD2; j_gene: TRBJ2-1
CDR3aa: CASSLALYSNTEAFF; CDR3nt: TGTGCCAGCAGCTTAGCGCTCTACAGCAACACTGAAGCTTTCTTT; abundance: few; v_gene: TRBV7-8; d_gene: -; j_gene: TRBJ1-1
CDR3aa: CASSGGALLSTEAFF; CDR3nt: TGTGCCAGCAGCGGGGGGGCCCTACTGAGCACTGAAGCTTTCTTT; abundance: -; v_gene: TRBV5-6; d_gene: -; j_gene: TRBJ1-1